A selection of T cell receptor beta chains follows, all from one sample in a study of cytomegalovirus exposure and HLA in healthy donors. Using immunoSEQ multiplex PCR, the repertoire was profiled, and TCRdb retains in-frame clones only, with some absent. The sample includes around 200,000 clones, about 80% of them seen just once. Sequencing was performed on PBMCs. The receptors were sampled from a woman between 40 and 55 years old in good health and CMV-seronegative. CDR3s include the opening cysteine and the closing phenylalanine or tryptophan. D genes are given only for firm matches. Rows may omit the clone size; those that give it use once, few, many or a size class.

d_call,cdr3_length,v_call,clone_size,j_call,cdr3_aa,cdr3_nt
NA,15,TRBV2,NA,TRBJ1-5,CASGRTGYSNQPQHF,TGTGCCAGCGGGCGGACGGGGTATAGCAATCAGCCCCAGCATTTT
TRBD2,18,TRBV18,NA,TRBJ2-1,CASSPRVPLAGTYNEQFF,TGTGCCAGCTCACCACGCGTCCCACTAGCGGGTACCTACAATGAGCAGTTCTTC
NA,14,TRBV29-1,NA,TRBJ2-7,CSVSGPRGIYEQYF,TGCAGCGTATCCGGACCTAGGGGTATTTACGAGCAGTACTTC
NA,14,TRBV7-7,once,TRBJ2-5,CASSLYPRQETQYF,TGTGCTAGCAGCTTATATCCGAGACAAGAGACCCAGTACTTC
NA,13,TRBV6-5,few,TRBJ2-7,CASSYVGSYEQYF,TGTGCCAGCAGTTACGTCGGCTCCTACGAGCAGTACTTC
NA,11,TRBV7-9,few,TRBJ2-7,CASSSYYEQYF,TGTGCCAGCAGCTCCTACTACGAGCAGTACTTC
NA,14,TRBV2,NA,TRBJ1-2,CASTRGGPLGGYTF,TGTGCCAGCACAAGGGGGGGCCCATTAGGCGGCTACACCTTC
TRBD2,15,TRBV6-5,NA,TRBJ2-7,CASSYGTSVSYEQYF,TGTGCCAGCAGTTACGGGACTAGCGTGTCCTACGAGCAGTACTTC
TRBD1,14,TRBV6-6,NA,TRBJ1-5,CASSFSGGNQPQHF,TGTGCCAGCAGTTTTTCAGGGGGGAATCAGCCCCAGCATTTT
NA,15,TRBV19,NA,TRBJ1-3,CATRLRGNSGNTIYF,TGTGCCACCAGACTGCGTGGCAACTCTGGAAACACCATATATTTT
NA,11,TRBV20-1,NA,TRBJ1-1,CSAPGNTEAFF,TGCAGTGCTCCCGGGAACACTGAAGCTTTCTTT
NA,13,TRBV4-3,NA,TRBJ1-3,CASGQNSGNTIYF,TGCGCCAGCGGACAGAACTCTGGAAACACCATATATTTT
NA,15,TRBV18,NA,TRBJ1-1,CASSPNVVSDTEAFF,TGTGCCAGCTCACCCAACGTTGTGTCGGACACTGAAGCTTTCTTT
NA,13,TRBV19,NA,TRBJ1-6,CASSMVVRSPLHF,TGTGCCAGTAGTATGGTGGTACGGTCACCCCTCCACTTT
TRBD1,12,TRBV6-1,NA,TRBJ1-2,CAITDRHYGYTF,TGTGCCATAACGGACAGGCATTATGGCTACACCTTC
TRBD1,18,TRBV4-2,NA,TRBJ1-6,CASSQGGQASSYNSPLHF,TGTGCCAGCAGCCAGGGTGGACAGGCGAGCTCCTATAATTCACCCCTCCACTTT
NA,14,TRBV6-6,once,TRBJ2-2,CASRSNAGAGELFF,TGTGCCAGCAGGTCCAACGCGGGCGCCGGGGAGCTGTTTTTT
NA,14,TRBV19,few,TRBJ1-4,CASSIQGKGEKLFF,TGTGCCAGTAGTATACAGGGGAAAGGAGAAAAACTGTTTTTT
TRBD1,16,TRBV15,NA,TRBJ1-4,CATSREPTGRNEKLFF,TGTGCCACCAGCAGGGAACCGACAGGGAGAAATGAAAAACTGTTTTTT
NA,16,TRBV28,NA,TRBJ1-2,CASSLSVARGGYGYTF,TGTGCCAGCAGTTTATCAGTCGCTCGAGGGGGATACGGCTACACCTTC
NA,14,TRBV5-1,NA,TRBJ1-1,CASTLSLPGTEAFF,TGCGCCAGCACTCTTTCCTTACCGGGGACTGAAGCTTTCTTT
NA,14,TRBV30,NA,TRBJ1-1,CAWSVGAMGTEAFF,TGTGCCTGGAGTGTAGGGGCTATGGGGACTGAAGCTTTCTTT
TRBD2,19,TRBV7-2,NA,TRBJ2-6,CASSLEVWAGGTGANVLTF,TGTGCCAGCAGCTTAGAGGTCTGGGCGGGGGGGACTGGGGCCAACGTCCTGACTTTC
TRBD1,15,TRBV6-5,NA,TRBJ1-3,CASSYARGLGNTIYF,TGTGCCAGCAGTTACGCGAGGGGGCTTGGAAACACCATATATTTT
NA,12,TRBV28,NA,TRBJ2-5,CASSLSPETQYF,TGTGCCAGCAGTTTATCCCCGGAGACCCAGTACTTC
NA,16,TRBV5-1,NA,TRBJ2-3,CASSFGDFRYTDTQYF,TGCGCCAGCAGTTTCGGGGACTTTCGATACACAGATACGCAGTATTTT
NA,14,TRBV5-1,few,TRBJ2-3,CASMLGGVRNTQYF,TGCGCCAGCATGTTGGGGGGAGTGAGGAATACGCAGTATTTT
TRBD2,16,TRBV28,NA,TRBJ2-3,CASSSGWGGPTDTQYF,TGTGCCAGCAGTTCCGGTTGGGGGGGACCCACAGATACGCAGTATTTT
TRBD1,14,TRBV11-3,NA,TRBJ1-2,CASSLGRGAYGYTF,TGTGCCAGCAGCTTAGGCAGGGGGGCCTATGGCTACACCTTC
TRBD2,11,TRBV20-1,NA,TRBJ2-5,CSAMGVGLAYF,TGCAGTGCTATGGGGGTAGGACTAGCGTACTTC
NA,17,TRBV30,NA,TRBJ1-3,CAWSVHQAGFSGNTIYF,TGTGCCTGGAGTGTACACCAGGCAGGCTTCTCTGGAAACACCATATATTTT
NA,10,TRBV23-1,NA,TRBJ1-3,CSFSGNTIYF,TGCAGCTTTTCTGGAAACACCATATATTTT
TRBD1,13,TRBV30,NA,TRBJ1-1,CAQSTGMNTEAFF,TGTGCCCAATCGACAGGGATGAACACTGAAGCTTTCTTT
TRBD1,17,TRBV2,NA,TRBJ1-1,CASIAPAPGTEVREAFF,TGTGCCAGCATCGCCCCCGCCCCCGGGACAGAGGTTCGTGAAGCTTTCTTT
NA,14,TRBV25-1,NA,TRBJ1-4,CASSIGGPNEKLFF,TGTGCCAGCAGCATAGGGGGTCCTAATGAAAAACTGTTTTTT
TRBD2,16,TRBV10-2,NA,TRBJ2-3,CASSEQHAGDTDTQYF,TGCGCCAGCAGTGAGCAGCACGCGGGGGACACAGATACGCAGTATTTT
TRBD1,18,TRBV27,NA,TRBJ1-1,CASSRRTGRTLMNTEAFF,TGTGCCAGCAGCCGTCGGACAGGCCGTACTTTGATGAACACTGAAGCTTTCTTT
NA,14,TRBV19,NA,TRBJ1-1,CASSIMGGWTEAFF,TGTGCCAGTAGTATAATGGGGGGGTGGACTGAAGCTTTCTTT
NA,14,TRBV19,once,TRBJ2-5,CASSIIGLRETQYF,TGTGCCAGTAGTATAATCGGACTAAGGGAGACCCAGTACTTC
TRBD2,16,TRBV10-3,NA,TRBJ2-3,CAISGTSGGATDTQYF,TGTGCCATCAGTGGGACTAGCGGGGGGGCCACAGATACGCAGTATTTT
TRBD1,13,TRBV6-6,NA,TRBJ1-2,CASVSGGVRGYTF,TGTGCCAGCGTCTCAGGGGGCGTTCGAGGCTACACCTTC
NA,13,TRBV29-1,few,TRBJ1-1,CSVDSVTNTEAFF,TGCAGCGTTGATTCAGTAACGAACACTGAAGCTTTCTTT
TRBD2,16,TRBV25-1,NA,TRBJ2-7,CASSDPGLAGTYEQYF,TGTGCCAGCAGTGACCCGGGACTAGCGGGAACCTACGAGCAGTACTTC
NA,15,TRBV6-5,NA,TRBJ2-1,CASSYSQGLGDEQFF,TGTGCCAGCAGTTACTCCCAGGGGCTAGGGGATGAGCAGTTCTTC
NA,14,TRBV6-1,NA,TRBJ2-2,CASRPGHLTGELFF,TGTGCCAGCAGACCTGGACACCTCACCGGGGAGCTGTTTTTT
NA,17,TRBV11-3,NA,TRBJ2-3,CASSLDKSARGTDTQYF,TGTGCCAGCAGCTTAGATAAATCTGCCCGAGGAACAGATACGCAGTATTTT
TRBD1,14,TRBV5-1,NA,TRBJ2-2,CASSVTGGTGELFF,TGCGCCAGCAGCGTGACAGGGGGCACCGGGGAGCTGTTTTTT
TRBD1,15,TRBV27,once,TRBJ1-1,CASSLGQGWYTEAFF,TGTGCCAGCAGTTTGGGACAGGGGTGGTACACTGAAGCTTTCTTT
TRBD2,17,TRBV18,once,TRBJ2-2,CASSLIAGGLNTGELFF,TGTGCCAGCTCACTTATAGCGGGGGGCCTGAACACCGGGGAGCTGTTTTTT
NA,15,TRBV19,NA,TRBJ2-1,CASSISGFTYNEQFF,TGTGCCAGTAGCATAAGCGGGTTCACCTACAATGAGCAGTTCTTC
NA,12,TRBV10-3,NA,TRBJ1-2,CAIRPDKYGYTF,TGTGCCATCAGACCGGACAAATATGGCTACACCTTC
NA,13,TRBV25-1,NA,TRBJ2-2,CASSERFPGELFF,TGTGCCAGCAGTGAGAGATTCCCCGGGGAGCTGTTTTTT
NA,14,TRBV5-4,few,TRBJ1-1,CASSLPRGNTEAFF,TGTGCCAGCAGCTTGCCCAGGGGGAACACTGAAGCTTTCTTT
NA,15,TRBV6-5,NA,TRBJ1-5,CASSYSRGGNQPQHF,TGTGCCAGCAGTTACTCCAGGGGTGGCAATCAGCCCCAGCATTTT
NA,14,TRBV7-2,NA,TRBJ2-7,CASSLGRENYEQYF,TGTGCCAGCAGCTTAGGTCGGGAGAACTACGAGCAGTACTTC
TRBD1,13,TRBV7-9,NA,TRBJ1-1,CASMVTGRTEAFF,TGTGCCAGCATGGTGACAGGGAGGACTGAAGCTTTCTTT
NA,16,TRBV18,NA,TRBJ2-5,CASSPSRGGIQETQYF,TGTGCCAGCTCACCATCGAGGGGGGGTATTCAAGAGACCCAGTACTTC
NA,12,TRBV5-1,NA,TRBJ2-7,CASSPGTYEQYF,TGCGCCAGCAGTCCAGGTACCTACGAGCAGTACTTC
TRBD2,14,TRBV5-4,NA,TRBJ2-5,CASSSGLAVETQYF,TGTGCCAGCAGCTCGGGACTAGCGGTAGAGACCCAGTACTTC